The clone carrying this T cell receptor beta chain appeared a few times. Its antigen is as yet unknown. The data were taken from a study of cytomegalovirus exposure and HLA in healthy donors. V lost 7 bases and J lost 1, with 13 bases in between. The CDR3 totals 14 residues. Germline CDR1 SNHLY, CDR2 FYNNEI. Primers included in the PCR were 60 Vbeta and 13 Jbeta primers. Sequenced by immunoSEQ multiplex PCR; TCRdb stores in-frame clones only, minus some. Of around 90,000 clones listed, approximately 60% are singletons. Regarding the study as a whole: Several top significant clusters appeared, in a later analysis, to be linked to common viral pathogens.

J is TRBJ1-2 and V is TRBV2; D gene ambiguous. The origin of this receptor is a boy younger than 18 in good health and CMV-seropositive. Specimen: PBMCs. In DNA, the CDR3 is TGTGCCAGCATATATCAGGCTCTTAACTATGGCTACACCTTC. Its protein product is CASIYQALNYGYTF. The full variable domain, rest sourced from reference TRBV2 and TRBJ1-2, is EPEVTQTPSHQVTQMGQEVILRCVPISNHLYFYWYRQILGQKVEFLVSFYNNEISEKSEIFDDQFSVERPDGSNFTLKIRSTKLEDSAMYFCASIYQALNYGYTFGSGTRLTVV.